These 11 T cell receptor beta chains were sequenced from one sample in a study of cytomegalovirus exposure and HLA in healthy donors (dated 2017 in TCRdb). Library preparation employed the immunoSEQ multiplex PCR assay. For the multiplex PCR, a mixture combining 60 forward primers for TCR Vbeta segments and 13 reverse primers for TCR Jbeta segments was used. TCRdb stores this immuneACCESS table with in-frame sequences only. Part of the clones is absent; in the studies checked, under half of the shortfall reflects unresolved V genes, and no reason is known for the rest. This sample is represented by around 120,000 clones; around 80% of them were singletons. The top ten hold approximately 2.5% of the sample. The sequencing input was PBMCs. All receptors derive from a woman in her thirties or forties in good health and CMV-seropositive.

The V call is TRBV9, the J call TRBJ2-3, with 7 bases that match TRBD2. Germline CDR1 SGDLS, CDR2 YYNGEE. Germline trimming cut 0 bases from V and 0 bases from J; bases unmatched to any gene: 4. The CDR3 is made up of 16 amino acids. The CDR3 bases are TGTGCCAGCAGCGTAGTTGGAGCGGGGAGCACAGATACGCAGTATTTT. As protein: CASSVVGAGSTDTQYF.

This chain joins TRBV20-1 and TRBJ2-7; no firm D call. V was pared by 2 bases and J by 3 bases, with 5 bases between. The CDR3 is 11 residues long. The germline V gene encodes CDR1 DFQATT and CDR2 SNEGSKA (reference sequence). CDR3 nucleotides: TGCAGTGCTAGATCGTTCTACGAGCAGTACTTC. As protein: CSARSFYEQYF.

The chain uses TRBV7-2 and TRBJ2-7; D may be TRBD1 (5 bases). With 0 bases removed from V and 2 bases from J, the gap between germline ends came to 11 bases. The CDR3 is made up of 15 amino acids. The germline V gene encodes CDR1 SGHTA and CDR2 FQGNSA. The CDR3 region is CASSLAPGNPYEQYF. The CDR3 DNA reads TGTGCCAGCAGCTTAGCACCAGGGAACCCCTACGAGCAGTACTTC.

The sample holds a few counts of this clone. V gene TRBV7-2 combines with J gene TRBJ2-5, with 9 bases that match TRBD2. Looked up from germline, CDR1 is SGHTA and CDR2 is FQGNSA. V lost 5 bases, J lost 4 bases, and 8 bases stayed unmatched. The CDR3 loop spans 15 amino acids. The CDR3 spells CASSHRSGRAETQYF. The CDR3 nucleotides are TGTGCCAGCAGCCATCGTAGCGGGAGAGCAGAGACCCAGTACTTC.

This clone appeared a single time. The chain has TRBV6-1 and TRBJ1-2, with 8 positions matching TRBD1. The CDR3 has 14 amino acids. Germline loops: CDR1 MNHNS, CDR2 SASEGT. The ends lost 5 bases at V and 4 bases at J; junction bases unmatched: 6. CDR3 region: CASSPDRVAYGYTF. CDR3 coding DNA: TGTGCCAGCAGTCCGGACAGGGTGGCCTATGGCTACACCTTC.

J is TRBJ2-7 and V is TRBV9, with TRBD2 matching over 10 bases. There are 14 residues in the CDR3. The ends lost 4 bases at V and 6 bases at J; junction bases unmatched: 7. Germline CDR1 and CDR2: SGDLS and YYNGEE. CDR3 in amino acids: CASSPRTSGSEQYF. CDR3 nucleotide sequence: TGTGCCAGCAGCCCTCGGACTAGCGGTTCCGAGCAGTACTTC.

For this clone: The same CDR3 can be traced to other DNA sequences in this sample. The rearrangement links TRBV19 to TRBJ2-3; 10 nucleotides match TRBD2. The V and J ends lost 6 bases and 0 bases, in that order; junction bases with no gene match: 0. The CDR3 consists of 14 residues. CDR1 LNHDA and CDR2 SQIVND come from the germline V gene (reference sequence). The CDR3 reads CASRTSGSTDTQYF. CDR3 nucleotide sequence: TGTGCCAGTAGGACTAGCGGGAGCACAGATACGCAGTATTTT.

The V call is TRBV25-1, the J call TRBJ1-2, with TRBD1 identical over 10 bases. V lost 5 bases to trimming and J lost 4 bases; unmatched junction nucleotides: 7. CDR3 length: 15 residues. Germline loops: CDR1 MGHDK, CDR2 SYGVNS. CDR3 loop: CASSPGTGEVYGYTF. CDR3 bases: TGTGCCAGCAGTCCAGGGACAGGGGAGGTCTATGGCTACACCTTC.

V gene TRBV15 combines with J gene TRBJ1-3; a weak D match, TRBD1 (6 bases). The CDR3 is 17 residues long. Germline V gene sequence: CDR1 LNHNV, CDR2 YYDKDF (reference sequence). Deletions cut 0 bases from V and 2 bases from J, with 14 bases between. CDR3 DNA: TGTGCCACCAGCAGAGATGAGGGCAGGGGCGCTGGAAACACCATATATTTT. Its translation: CATSRDEGRGAGNTIYF.

The chain links TRBV9 to TRBJ2-3; TRBD2 matches at 7 bases. CDR3 size: 16 residues. Germline loops: CDR1 SGDLS, CDR2 YYNGEE. J lost 6 bases, V lost 4 bases, and 14 bases had no gene match. The CDR3: CASSPHWDYPIDTQYF. The CDR3, as DNA: TGTGCCAGCAGCCCGCATTGGGACTATCCCATCGATACGCAGTATTTT.

This clone was recorded a few times. This rearrangement joins TRBV7-8 to TRBJ1-2, with D perhaps TRBD1 (5 bases). V was cut by 9 bases and J by 2 bases, with 16 bases left in between. This CDR3 has 14 residues. The germline V gene has CDR1 SGHVS and CDR2 FQNEAQ. The DNA for the CDR3 is TGTGCCAGTAGAGGGGAGGGCCAGAACTATGGCTACACCTTC. As protein: CASRGEGQNYGYTF.